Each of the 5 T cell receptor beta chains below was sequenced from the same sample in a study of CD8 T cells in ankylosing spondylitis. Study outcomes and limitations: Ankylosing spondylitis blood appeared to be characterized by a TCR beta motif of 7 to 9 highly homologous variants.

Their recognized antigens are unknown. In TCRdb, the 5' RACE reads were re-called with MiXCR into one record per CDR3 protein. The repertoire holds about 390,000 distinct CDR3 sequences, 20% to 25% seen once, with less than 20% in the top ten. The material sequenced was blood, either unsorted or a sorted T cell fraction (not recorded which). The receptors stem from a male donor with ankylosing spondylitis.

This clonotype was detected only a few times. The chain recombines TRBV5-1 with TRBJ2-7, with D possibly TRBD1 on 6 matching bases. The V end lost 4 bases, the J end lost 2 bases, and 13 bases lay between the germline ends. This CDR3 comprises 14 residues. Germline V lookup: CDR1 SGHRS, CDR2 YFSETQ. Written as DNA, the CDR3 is TGCGCCAGCAGCCCGGGACACCACCCCTACGAGCAGTACTTC. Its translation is CASSPGHHPYEQYF.

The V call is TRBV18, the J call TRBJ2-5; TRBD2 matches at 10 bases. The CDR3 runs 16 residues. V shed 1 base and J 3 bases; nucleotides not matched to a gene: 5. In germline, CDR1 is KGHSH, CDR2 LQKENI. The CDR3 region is CASSPLWLAGEETQYF. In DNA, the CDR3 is TGTGCCAGCTCACCACTTTGGCTAGCGGGAGAAGAGACCCAGTACTTC.

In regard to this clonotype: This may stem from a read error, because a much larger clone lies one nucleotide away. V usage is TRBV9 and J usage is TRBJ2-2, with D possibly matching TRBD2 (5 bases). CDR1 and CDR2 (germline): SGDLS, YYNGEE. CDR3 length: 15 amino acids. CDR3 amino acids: CASSLFRSNTGKLFF. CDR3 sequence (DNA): TGTGCCAGCAGCCTCTTCCGGTCGAACACCGGGAAGCTGTTTTTT.

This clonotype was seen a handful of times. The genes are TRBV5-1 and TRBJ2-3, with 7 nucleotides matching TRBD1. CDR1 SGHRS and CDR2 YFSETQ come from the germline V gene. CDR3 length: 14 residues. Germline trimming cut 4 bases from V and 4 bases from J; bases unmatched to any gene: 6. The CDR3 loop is CASSAAQGADTQYF. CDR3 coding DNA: TGCGCCAGCAGCGCCGCGCAGGGGGCAGATACGCAGTATTTT. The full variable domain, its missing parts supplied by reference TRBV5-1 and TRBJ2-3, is KAGVTQTPRYLIKTRGQQVTLSCSPISGHRSVSWYQQTPGQGLQFLFEYFSETQRNKGNFPGRFSGRQFSNSRSEMNVSTLELGDSALYLCASSAAQGADTQYFGPGTRLTVL.

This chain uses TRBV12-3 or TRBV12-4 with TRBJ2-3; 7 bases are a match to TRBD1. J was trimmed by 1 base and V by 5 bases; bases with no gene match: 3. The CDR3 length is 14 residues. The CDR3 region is CASSKGQGTDTQYF. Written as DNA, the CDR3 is TGTGCCAGCAGTAAAGGACAGGGCACAGATACGCAGTATTTT.